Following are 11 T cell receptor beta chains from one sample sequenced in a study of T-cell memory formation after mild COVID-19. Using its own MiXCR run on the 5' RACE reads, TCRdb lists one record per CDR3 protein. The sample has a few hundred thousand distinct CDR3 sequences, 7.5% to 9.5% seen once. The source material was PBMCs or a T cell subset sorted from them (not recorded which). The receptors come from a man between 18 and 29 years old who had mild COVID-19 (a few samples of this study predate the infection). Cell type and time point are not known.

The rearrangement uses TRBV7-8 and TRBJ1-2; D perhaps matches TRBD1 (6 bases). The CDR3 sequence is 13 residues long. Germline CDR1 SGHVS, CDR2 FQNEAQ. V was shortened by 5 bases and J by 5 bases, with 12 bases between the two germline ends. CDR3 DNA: TGTGCCAGCAGCCTCGGGACACCTTATGGCTACACCTTC. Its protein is CASSLGTPYGYTF.

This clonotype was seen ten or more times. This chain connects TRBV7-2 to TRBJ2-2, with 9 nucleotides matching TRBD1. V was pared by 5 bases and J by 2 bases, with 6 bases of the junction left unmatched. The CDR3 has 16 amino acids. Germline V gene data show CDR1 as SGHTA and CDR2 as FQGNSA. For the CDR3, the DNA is TGTGCCAGCAGCCCAAGGACAGGGGTCAACACCGGGGAGCTGTTTTTT. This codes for CASSPRTGVNTGELFF.

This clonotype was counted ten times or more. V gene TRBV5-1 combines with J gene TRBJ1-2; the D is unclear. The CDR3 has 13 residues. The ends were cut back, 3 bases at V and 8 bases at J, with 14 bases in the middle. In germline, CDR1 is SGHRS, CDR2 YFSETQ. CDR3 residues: CASSSGLFVGYTF. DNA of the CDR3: TGCGCCAGCAGCTCGGGCCTCTTTGTGGGCTACACCTTC.

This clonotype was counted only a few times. CDR3 nucleotides: TGCAGCGTAGGACAGGGGAATGAGCAGTTCTTC. Translated: CSVGQGNEQFF. J is TRBJ2-1 and V is TRBV29-1, with 9 bases matching TRBD1. The CDR3 loop spans 11 amino acids. Germline CDR1 reads SQVTM; CDR2 reads ANQGSEA. The V segment lost 6 bases and the J segment 7 bases; nucleotides outside the gene matches: 1.

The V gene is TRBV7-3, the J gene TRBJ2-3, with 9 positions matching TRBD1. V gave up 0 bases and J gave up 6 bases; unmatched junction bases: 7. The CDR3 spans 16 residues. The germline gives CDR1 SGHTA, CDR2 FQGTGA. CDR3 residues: CASSLTLTGGADTQYF. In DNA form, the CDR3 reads TGTGCCAGCAGCTTAACGTTGACAGGGGGTGCGGATACGCAGTATTTT.

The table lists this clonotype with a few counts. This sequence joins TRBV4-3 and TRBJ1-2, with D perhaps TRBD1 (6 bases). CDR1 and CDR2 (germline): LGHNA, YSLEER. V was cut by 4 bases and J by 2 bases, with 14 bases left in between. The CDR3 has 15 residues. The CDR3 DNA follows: TGCGCCAGCAGCCGGCTTCGGACAGTAAACTATGGCTACACCTTC. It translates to CASSRLRTVNYGYTF.

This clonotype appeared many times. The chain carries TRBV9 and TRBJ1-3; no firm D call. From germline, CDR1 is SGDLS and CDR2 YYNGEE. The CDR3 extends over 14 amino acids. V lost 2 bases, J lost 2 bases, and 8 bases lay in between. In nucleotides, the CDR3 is TGTGCCAGCAGCGTGCTATCGGCTGGAAACACCATATATTTT. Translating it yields CASSVLSAGNTIYF.

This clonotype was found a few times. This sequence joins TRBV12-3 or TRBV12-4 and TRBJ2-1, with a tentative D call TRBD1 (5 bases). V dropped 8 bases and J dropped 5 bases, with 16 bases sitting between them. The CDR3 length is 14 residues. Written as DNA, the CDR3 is TGTGCCAGCCGACCCTCACCGACAGACAATGAGCAGTTCTTC. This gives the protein CASRPSPTDNEQFF.

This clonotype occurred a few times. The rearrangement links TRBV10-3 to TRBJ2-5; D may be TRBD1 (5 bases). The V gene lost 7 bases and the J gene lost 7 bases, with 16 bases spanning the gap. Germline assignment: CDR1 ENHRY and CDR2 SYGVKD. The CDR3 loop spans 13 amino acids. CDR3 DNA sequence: TGTGCCATCACTGGACATACTTTTGGGACCCAGTACTTC. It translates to CAITGHTFGTQYF.

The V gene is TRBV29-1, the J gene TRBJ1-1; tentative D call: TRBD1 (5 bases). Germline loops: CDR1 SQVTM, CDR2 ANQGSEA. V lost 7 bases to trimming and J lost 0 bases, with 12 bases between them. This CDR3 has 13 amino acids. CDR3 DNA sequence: TGCAGCGCCCAGGGATCCATGAACACTGAAGCTTTCTTT. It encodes CSAQGSMNTEAFF. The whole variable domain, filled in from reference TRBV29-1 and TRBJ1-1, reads SAVISQKPSRDICQRGTSLTIQCQVDSQVTMMFWYRQQPGQSLTLIATANQGSEATYESGFVIDKFPISRPNLTFSTLTVSNMSPEDSSIYLCSAQGSMNTEAFFGQGTRLTVV.

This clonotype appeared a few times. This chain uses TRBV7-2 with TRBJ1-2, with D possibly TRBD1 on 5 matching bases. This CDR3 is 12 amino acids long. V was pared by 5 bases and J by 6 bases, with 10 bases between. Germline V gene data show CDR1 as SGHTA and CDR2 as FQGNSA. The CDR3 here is CASSRDSNGYTF. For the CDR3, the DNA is TGTGCCAGCAGCCGTGACAGTAATGGCTACACCTTC.